The 9 T cell receptor beta chains given below trace back to one sample, sequenced in a study of cytomegalovirus exposure and HLA in healthy donors. Both 60 Vbeta primers and 13 Jbeta primers went into the PCR. The protocol was immunoSEQ multiplex PCR, while the TCRdb copy is restricted to in-frame clones and leaves out a portion. The sample consists of about 110,000 clones, around 69% of them appearing once. The sequenced material came from PBMCs. These receptors all come from a woman aged 40 to 50 in good health and CMV-seropositive.

The chain is built from TRBV6-5 and TRBJ2-2, with TRBD2 matching over 7 bases. Trimming at V came to 0 bases and at J to 4 bases, leaving 2 bases not matched to a gene. The CDR3 totals 15 residues. Per the germline V gene, CDR1 is MNHEY and CDR2 is SVGAGI. The CDR3, as DNA: TGTGCCAGCAGTTACTCGGGGGGGAGCACCGGGGAGCTGTTTTTT. Protein product: CASSYSGGSTGELFF.

The chain uses TRBV7-8 and TRBJ2-7; D possibly corresponds to TRBD1 (5 bases). Looked up from germline, CDR1 is SGHVS and CDR2 is FQNEAQ. The V end lost 2 bases, the J end lost 0 bases, and 8 bases lay between the germline ends. The CDR3 runs 14 residues. CDR3 in amino acids: CASSLNRFSYEQYF. The CDR3 DNA reads as TGTGCCAGCAGCTTAAACAGGTTCTCCTACGAGCAGTACTTC.

This clone has just one count. The chain uses TRBV7-2 and TRBJ2-4; weak D call: TRBD2 (6 bases). Trimming shortened V by 7 bases and J by 1 base, and 14 bases separated the two germline ends. Germline V CDR1 and CDR2: SGHTA, FQGNSA. The CDR3 has 15 residues. CDR3: CASNSPRGAKNIQYF. The CDR3 bases are TGTGCCAGCAATTCGCCCCGGGGGGCCAAAAACATTCAGTACTTC. Full variable domain (missing parts from reference TRBV7-2 and TRBJ2-4): GAGVSQSPSNKVTEKGKDVELRCDPISGHTALYWYRQSLGQGLEFLIYFQGNSAPDKSGLPSDRFSAERTGGSVSTLTIQRTQQEDSAVYLCASNSPRGAKNIQYFGAGTRLSVL.

The rearrangement joins TRBV5-1 to TRBJ2-5, with 14 bases matching TRBD2. With 4 bases clipped from V and 5 bases from J, the junction kept 7 bases outside the gene matches. The CDR3 runs 16 residues. Germline V gene data show CDR1 as SGHRS and CDR2 as YFSETQ. CDR3 sequence reads: CASSAGLAGGRETQYF. As DNA, the CDR3 is TGCGCCAGCAGCGCCGGACTAGCGGGGGGCCGGGAGACCCAGTACTTC.

The chain has TRBV27 and TRBJ1-1; the match to TRBD1 covers 10 bases. Germline CDR1 and CDR2: MNHEY and SMNVEV (reference sequence). The CDR3 sequence is 13 residues long. Trimming cost V 6 bases and J 4 bases; bases outside gene matches: 2. The CDR3 is CASRWTGGTEAFF. The DNA for the CDR3 is TGTGCCAGCAGGTGGACAGGGGGCACTGAAGCTTTCTTT.

This clone was counted only a few times. The chain joins TRBV2 to TRBJ2-1; D possibly corresponds to TRBD2 (5 bases). The length of the CDR3 is 15 residues. The V end lost 5 bases, the J end lost 6 bases, and 17 bases lay between the germline ends. Per germline, CDR1 SNHLY and CDR2 FYNNEI. The CDR3 DNA is TGTGCCAGCAGTTCCCAGCGGCCCACCCTCAATGAGCAGTTCTTC. Its protein product is CASSSQRPTLNEQFF.

This chain uses TRBV6-1 with TRBJ2-5; a possible D gene is TRBD1 (5 bases). The germline V gene encodes CDR1 MNHNS and CDR2 SASEGT. V was pared by 4 bases and J by 4 bases, with 10 bases between. The CDR3 covers 13 residues. CDR3 residues: CASSGNRLETQYF. CDR3 coding DNA: TGTGCCAGCAGTGGTAACAGGCTAGAGACCCAGTACTTC.

Concerning this clone itself: The germline gene is not matched at one end of the junction; a read error may be the cause. Other DNA sequences from this sample encode an identical CDR3 as well. The chain carries TRBV29-1 and TRBJ1-2; possible D gene TRBD1, 5 bases. The CDR3 runs 15 residues. CDR1 and CDR2 from the germline V gene are SQVTM and ANQGSEA. The CDR3 here is CSAKRDGSSNYGYTF. In DNA, the CDR3 is TGCAGCGCTAAGCGGGACGGCTCATCTAACTATGGCTACACCTTT.

J is TRBJ2-7 and V is TRBV11-2; TRBD1 matches at 10 bases. CDR3 length equals 14 residues. J gave up 4 bases and V 5 bases, and 5 bases lay outside the gene matches. Germline CDR1 and CDR2: SGHAT and FQNNGV. The CDR3 DNA reads TGTGCCAGCAGCCTGACAGGGGGCCGATACGAGCAGTACTTC. Translation gives CASSLTGGRYEQYF.